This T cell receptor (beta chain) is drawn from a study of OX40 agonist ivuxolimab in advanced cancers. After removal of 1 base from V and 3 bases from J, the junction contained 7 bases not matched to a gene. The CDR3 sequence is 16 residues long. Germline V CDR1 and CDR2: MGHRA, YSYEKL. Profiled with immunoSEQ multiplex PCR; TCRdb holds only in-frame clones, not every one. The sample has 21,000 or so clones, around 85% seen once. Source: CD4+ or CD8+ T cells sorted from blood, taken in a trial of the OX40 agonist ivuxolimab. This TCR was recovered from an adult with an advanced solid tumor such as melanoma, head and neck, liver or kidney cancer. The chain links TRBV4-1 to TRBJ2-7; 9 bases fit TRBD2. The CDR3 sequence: CASSQGVSGRIYEQYF. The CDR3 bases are TGCGCCAGCAGCCAAGGAGTGAGCGGGAGGATCTACGAGCAGTACTTC.